Listed here are 27 T cell receptor beta chains from one sample, sequenced in a study of T cell responses to AZD1222 COVID-19 vaccine. Using immunoSEQ multiplex PCR, the repertoire was profiled, and TCRdb retains in-frame clones only, with some absent. The data hold under 150,000 clones, with more than 75% observed a single time. The specimen was peripheral blood, collected on day 0 of AZD1222 vaccination. Source of these receptors: an adult in good health.

V gene TRBV14 combines with J gene TRBJ1-3; D is unresolved. Trimming removed 4 bases from V and 5 bases from J, with 21 bases in between. The CDR3 spans 17 residues. Looked up from germline, CDR1 is SGHDN and CDR2 is FVKESK. The DNA of the CDR3 is TGTGCCAGCAGCCCATCAAGAGTCCTCTCCTGGAGAAACACCATATATTTT. This encodes CASSPSRVLSWRNTIYF.

The rearrangement links TRBV7-2 to TRBJ1-4, with 7 bases matching TRBD1. Germline CDR1 and CDR2: SGHTA and FQGNSA. The length of the CDR3 is 16 residues. The V segment lost 5 bases and the J segment 8 bases; nucleotides outside the gene matches: 14. The CDR3 nucleotides are TGTGCCAGCAGCCCTGCCCGAGGGGGCGAAGACGAAAAACTGTTTTTT. Amino acid sequence: CASSPARGGEDEKLFF.

This clone came up once. CDR3 in amino acids: CASSESKGRASYNEQFF. As DNA, the CDR3 is TGCGCCAGCAGTGAGTCGAAAGGCAGGGCATCCTACAATGAGCAGTTCTTC. The chain couples TRBV10-2 to TRBJ2-1, with D possibly TRBD1 on 5 matching bases. This CDR3 contains 17 residues. Trimming shortened V by 0 bases and J by 1 base, and 13 bases separated the two germline ends. Germline-derived CDR1 and CDR2 are WSHSY and SAAADI.

The J gene is TRBJ1-6, the V gene TRBV6-5; 7 positions match TRBD1. V lost 2 bases to trimming and J lost 5 bases; unmatched junction nucleotides: 3. This CDR3 region has 15 residues. Germline CDR1 MNHEY, CDR2 SVGAGI. This chain's CDR3 is CASSYGDRDNSPLHF. Written as DNA, the CDR3 is TGTGCCAGCAGTTACGGCGACAGGGATAATTCACCCCTCCACTTT.

The chain links TRBV2 to TRBJ2-7, with 10 positions matching TRBD2. Looked up from germline, CDR1 is SNHLY and CDR2 is FYNNEI. The junction had 5 bases not matched to a gene; V was cut back by 1 base and J by 5 bases. The CDR3 contains 15 residues. CDR3 in DNA: TGTGCCAGCAGTGAAGTGGCTAGCGGGAGCCACGAGCAGTACTTC. Protein sequence: CASSEVASGSHEQYF. Drawing the rest from reference TRBV2 and TRBJ2-7, the complete variable domain is EPEVTQTPSHQVTQMGQEVILRCVPISNHLYFYWYRQILGQKVEFLVSFYNNEISEKSEIFDDQFSVERPDGSNFTLKIRSTKLEDSAMYFCASSEVASGSHEQYFGPGTRLTVT.

The rearrangement joins TRBV6-5 to TRBJ2-7; TRBD1 matches at 9 bases. Germline assignment: CDR1 MNHEY and CDR2 SVGAGI. This CDR3 contains 13 residues. With V trimmed by 6 bases and J by 2 bases, 2 bases remained unmatched. CDR3 in amino acids: CASRWDRAYEQYF. In DNA, the CDR3 is TGTGCCAGCAGGTGGGACAGGGCCTACGAGCAGTACTTC.

This clone was observed once. V usage is TRBV6-5 and J usage is TRBJ1-1, with TRBD1 matching over 9 bases. Trimming took 6 bases from V and 3 from J; bases not matched to a gene: 5. CDR3 length: 14 residues. Germline CDR1 MNHEY, CDR2 SVGAGI. The CDR3 sequence is CASRLGQGYTEAFF. In DNA form, the CDR3 reads TGTGCCAGCAGGTTGGGACAGGGCTACACTGAAGCTTTCTTT.

V usage is TRBV3-1 (or the pseudogene TRBV3-2) and J usage is TRBJ2-1; D uncertain. The CDR3 contains 12 residues. Trimming removed 0 bases from V and 7 bases from J, with 4 bases in between. Germline values: CDR1 LGHDT, CDR2 YNNKEL (reference sequence). This chain's CDR3 is CASSQDWNEQFF. The CDR3 DNA reads TGTGCCAGCAGCCAAGACTGGAATGAGCAGTTCTTC.

The genes are TRBV18 and TRBJ1-5; D unclear. Germline V gene sequence: CDR1 KGHSH, CDR2 LQKENI. The CDR3 consists of 14 residues. V was shortened by 4 bases and J by 0 bases, with 7 bases between the two germline ends. In DNA form, the CDR3 reads TGTGCCAGCTCACTTACAGATAGCAATCAGCCCCAGCATTTT. Translated, it gives CASSLTDSNQPQHF.

The CDR3 loop is CASSRPRTSAGDNEKLFF. The DNA for the CDR3 is TGTGCCAGTAGTCGACCCCGGACATCCGCAGGGGATAATGAAAAACTGTTTTTT. The chain carries TRBV19 and TRBJ1-4; tentative D call: TRBD1 (6 bases). Trimming removed 5 bases from V and 4 bases from J, with 23 bases in between. The CDR3 extends over 18 amino acids. CDR1 and CDR2 (germline): LNHDA, SQIVND (reference sequence).

V is TRBV6-1 and J is TRBJ2-3, with 9 bases matching TRBD1. CDR3 length equals 15 residues. Germline V gives CDR1 MNHNS, CDR2 SASEGT. The V segment lost 3 bases and the J segment 2 bases; nucleotides outside the gene matches: 3. The CDR3 region has the DNA TGTGCCAGCAGTGAGACAGGGGGAATCACAGATACGCAGTATTTT. Protein sequence: CASSETGGITDTQYF.

The rearrangement joins TRBV7-7 to TRBJ2-1, with no clear D. V was cut by 3 bases and J by 7 bases, with 19 bases left in between. The CDR3 covers 16 residues. The V gene's germline CDR1 is SSHAT and CDR2 FNYEAQ (reference sequence). CDR3 sequence: CASSLSWDESGNEQFF. The CDR3 DNA is TGTGCCAGCAGCTTGTCTTGGGATGAGTCTGGAAATGAGCAGTTCTTC.

This chain links TRBV10-1 with TRBJ1-1; D possibly corresponds to TRBD1 (6 bases). V dropped 10 bases and J dropped 0 bases, with 12 bases sitting between them. From germline, CDR1 is WNHNN and CDR2 SYGVQD (reference sequence). The CDR3 length is 13 residues. This chain's CDR3 is CANPGQLNTEAFF. The CDR3 DNA is TGCGCCAACCCCGGACAGCTGAACACTGAAGCTTTCTTT.

The chain links TRBV6-4 to TRBJ2-2; D possibly corresponds to TRBD2 (6 bases). The ends were cut back, 3 bases at V and 1 base at J, with 12 bases in the middle. The CDR3 extends over 16 amino acids. The V gene's germline CDR1 is MRHNA and CDR2 SNTAGT. The CDR3 is CASSEAGGWNTGELFF. CDR3 in DNA: TGTGCCAGCAGTGAAGCCGGGGGTTGGAACACCGGGGAGCTGTTTTTT.

This clone has a single count. The chain joins TRBV5-1 to TRBJ2-3; weak D call: TRBD2 (6 bases). This CDR3 is built from 16 residues. Per germline, CDR1 SGHRS and CDR2 YFSETQ. V was shortened by 4 bases and J by 0 bases, with 15 bases between the two germline ends. The chain's CDR3 is CASSPLAATSTDTQYF. CDR3 sequence (DNA): TGCGCCAGCAGCCCACTAGCTGCCACTAGCACAGATACGCAGTATTTT.

This rearrangement joins TRBV14 to TRBJ2-3; D uncertain. Trimming removed 4 bases from V and 6 bases from J, with 11 bases in between. Germline loops: CDR1 SGHDN, CDR2 FVKESK. CDR3 size: 13 residues. The CDR3 coding sequence is TGTGCCAGCAGCCTTACTGAAATGGATACGCAGTATTTT. Protein: CASSLTEMDTQYF. The complete variable domain, with remaining parts taken from reference TRBV14 and TRBJ2-3, reads EAGVTQFPSHSVIEKGQTVTLRCDPISGHDNLYWYRRVMGKEIKFLLHFVKESKQDESGMPNNRFLAERTGGTYSTLKVQPAELEDSGVYFCASSLTEMDTQYFGPGTRLTVL.

Here the CDR3 reads CSASARQNPEQYF. CDR3 bases: TGCAGTGCTAGTGCACGCCAGAACCCCGAGCAGTACTTC. This chain connects TRBV20-1 to TRBJ2-7; D remains ambiguous. This CDR3 has 13 amino acids. Trimming removed 3 bases at V and 6 bases at J, with 15 bases between. Germline V gene lookup returns CDR1 DFQATT and CDR2 SNEGSKA (reference sequence).

The chain uses TRBV28 and TRBJ1-5; D gene ambiguous. The germline V gene encodes CDR1 MDHEN and CDR2 SYDVKM. This CDR3 has 18 amino acids. The V end lost 0 bases, the J end lost 0 bases, and 15 bases lay between the germline ends. The CDR3 DNA sequence: TGTGCCAGCAGTTTATGGGGCCAAGACTGGGATAGCAATCAGCCCCAGCATTTT. Translation gives CASSLWGQDWDSNQPQHF.

This chain uses TRBV27 with TRBJ2-7, with 11 bases matching TRBD1. Germline V gene sequence: CDR1 MNHEY, CDR2 SMNVEV (reference sequence). The CDR3 spans 15 residues. With V trimmed by 6 bases and J by 4 bases, 8 bases remained unmatched. CDR3 in amino acids: CASRSSGTGGYEQYF. CDR3 bases: TGTGCCAGCAGGAGCAGCGGGACAGGGGGATACGAGCAGTACTTC.

The chain couples TRBV7-9 to TRBJ1-1; 8 nucleotides match TRBD1. With V trimmed by 5 bases and J by 3 bases, 8 bases remained unmatched. Germline V gene lookup returns CDR1 SEHNR and CDR2 FQNEAQ (reference sequence). This CDR3 has 15 amino acids. The CDR3 sequence: CASSPVLQGDTEAFF. The DNA of the CDR3 is TGTGCCAGCAGCCCCGTATTACAGGGGGACACTGAAGCTTTCTTT.

This chain uses TRBV28 with TRBJ2-6; no firm D call. CDR1 and CDR2 from the germline V gene are MDHEN and SYDVKM. The V end was cut by 6 bases, the J end by 4 bases, with 13 bases between. The CDR3 contains 15 residues. CDR3 in DNA: TGTGCCAGCAGAGATAAAGGGTGGGGGGCCAACGTCCTGACTTTC. Translating gives CASRDKGWGANVLTF.

The J gene is TRBJ1-1, the V gene TRBV11-2; no firm D call. Germline V gene sequence: CDR1 SGHAT, CDR2 FQNNGV. Trimming took 5 bases from V and 0 from J, leaving 22 bases between them. The CDR3 is made up of 18 amino acids. The CDR3 here is CASSHPDVDAALNTEAFF. CDR3 coding DNA: TGTGCCAGCAGCCACCCTGATGTAGACGCGGCCTTGAACACTGAAGCTTTCTTT.

The chain has TRBV18 and TRBJ2-7; tentative D call: TRBD1 (5 bases). The CDR3 contains 12 residues. Trimming cost V 6 bases and J 1 base, with 7 bases left between them. Germline CDR1 reads KGHSH; CDR2 reads LQKENI. The CDR3 nucleotides are TGTGCCAGCTCGACAGCTTCCTACGAGCAGTACTTC. Amino acids: CASSTASYEQYF.

V and J are TRBV5-5 and TRBJ1-1; no reliable D call. The V gene's germline CDR1 is SGHKS and CDR2 YYEKEE (reference sequence). Trimming took 7 bases from V and 5 from J, leaving 15 bases between them. The CDR3 sequence is 13 residues long. The CDR3 DNA follows: TGTGCCAGCCTTACCCCCGGCCGGACTGAAGCTTTCTTT. Translation: CASLTPGRTEAFF.

This chain links TRBV28 with TRBJ1-4; D unclear. Germline lookup yields CDR1 MDHEN and CDR2 SYDVKM. This CDR3 has 13 residues. V gave up 2 bases and J gave up 7 bases, with 8 bases separating them. CDR3: CASSLGGIEKLFF. The DNA of the CDR3 is TGTGCCAGCAGTTTAGGAGGAATTGAAAAACTGTTTTTT.

The chain has TRBV6-5 and TRBJ1-2; a weak D match, TRBD1 (5 bases). The CDR3 runs to 14 residues. CDR1 is MNHEY and CDR2 is SVGAGI in the germline V gene. V was trimmed by 7 bases and J by 4 bases, leaving 16 bases between them. The DNA for the CDR3 is TGTGCCAGCAACCCATCCGGGGGTTTCTATGGCTACACCTTC. Its translation is CASNPSGGFYGYTF.

The J gene is TRBJ2-3, the V gene TRBV12-5; no definite D call. Trimming pared 6 bases from V and 6 bases from J, leaving 13 bases between. CDR1 is LGHNT, CDR2 FRNRAP, per germline. There are 13 residues in the CDR3. The CDR3 DNA is TGTGCTAGTGGGAGACCCGGTGAGGATACGCAGTATTTT. Encoded protein: CASGRPGEDTQYF.